This is a list of T cell receptor beta chains from one sample in a study of CD8 T cells in ankylosing spondylitis. From the 5' RACE reads, TCRdb called clonotypes with MiXCR, one entry per CDR3 protein. This table holds approximately 520,000 distinct CDR3 sequences, approximately 5% found once. Sequencing was done on a sample of blood, either unsorted or a sorted T cell fraction (not recorded which). The receptors stem from a male donor with ankylosing spondylitis. Both conserved end residues are part of each CDR3. The D gene is left open where the match is weak. Rows give clone size only sometimes, using once, few, many, or a class for an expanded clone.

>-|17|TRBJ2-2|many|TRBV20-1
CSARSGVKTRVGGELFF
TGCAGTGCTAGATCCGGGGTTAAGACTAGGGTCGGCGGGGAGCTGTTTTTT
>-|15|TRBJ2-7|many|TRBV7-7
CASSFATGPPYEQYF
TGTGCTAGCAGCTTCGCGACAGGTCCCCCCTACGAGCAGTACTTC
>TRBD1|15|TRBJ2-3|few|TRBV4-2
CASSLQGQGEDTQYF
TGTGCCAGCAGCCTACAGGGACAGGGGGAGGATACGCAGTATTTT
>-|11|TRBJ2-7|many|TRBV25-1
CASDRGYEQYF
TGTGCCAGCGATAGGGGGTACGAGCAGTACTTC
>-|15|TRBJ1-3|many|TRBV4-1
CASSNSAHSGNTIYF
TGCGCCAGCAGCAACAGCGCGCACTCTGGAAACACCATATATTTT
>-|17|TRBJ1-3|many|TRBV12-3/TRBV12-4
CASSFSYLVASGNTIYF
TGTGCCAGCAGTTTCTCCTACCTAGTCGCCTCTGGAAACACCATATATTTT
>-|16|TRBJ2-7|few|TRBV10-3
CAISVGIRQRQYEQYF
TGTGCCATCAGTGTAGGGATACGACAGCGACAGTACGAGCAGTACTTC
>-|14|TRBJ1-6|many|TRBV20-1
CSARVDTNNSPLHF
TGCAGTGCTAGAGTGGACACCAATAATTCACCCCTCCACTTT
>-|14|TRBJ2-3|many|TRBV11-1
CASSLDGQWDTQYF
TGTGCCAGCAGCTTAGACGGCCAGTGGGATACGCAGTATTTT
>TRBD1|15|TRBJ2-7|many|TRBV6-5
CASSYWTGVPTEQYF
TGTGCCAGCAGTTACTGGACAGGGGTCCCCACCGAGCAGTACTTC
>-|15|TRBJ2-2|many|TRBV7-2
CASSPPDYPSGELFF
TGTGCCAGCAGCCCCCCGGACTATCCATCAGGGGAGCTGTTTTTT
>-|17|TRBJ1-1|many|TRBV11-2
CASSLERMVRLNTEAFF
TGTGCCAGCAGCTTAGAACGAATGGTGAGGCTGAACACTGAAGCTTTCTTT
>TRBD2|15|TRBJ2-1|many|TRBV24-1
CATSGLAGAYNDQFF
TGTGCCACCTCGGGACTAGCGGGAGCCTACAATGATCAGTTCTTC
>TRBD1|13|TRBJ1-2|many|TRBV29-1
CSGRDRGNYGYTF
TGCAGCGGCCGGGACAGGGGGAACTATGGCTACACCTTC
>TRBD1|16|TRBJ2-1|many|TRBV6-5
CASSYGGGQGWNEQFF
TGTGCCAGCAGTTACGGGGGGGGACAGGGATGGAATGAGCAGTTCTTC
>-|12|TRBJ2-1|few|TRBV7-9
CASSLSYAEQFF
TGTGCCAGCAGCTTAAGCTACGCTGAGCAGTTCTTC
>TRBD2|17|TRBJ2-2|many|TRBV4-1
CASSQGFGGSKTGELFF
TGCGCCAGCAGCCAAGGGTTCGGCGGGAGCAAAACCGGGGAGCTGTTTTTT
>-|15|TRBJ1-1|many|TRBV20-1
CSAKPWGRGITEAFF
TGCAGTGCCAAACCCTGGGGGAGGGGTATCACTGAAGCTTTCTTT
>-|15|TRBJ2-6|few|TRBV4-2
CASSQQGSGANVLTF
TGTGCCAGCAGCCAACAGGGGTCTGGGGCCAACGTCCTGACTTTC
>-|13|TRBJ2-3|many|TRBV20-1
CSAGGLSTDTQYF
TGCAGTGCCGGGGGACTGAGCACAGATACGCAGTATTTT
>-|14|TRBJ2-7|-|TRBV5-6
CASSFWTGTYEQYF
TGTGCCAGCAGCTTCTGGACGGGGACCTACGAGCAGTACTTC
>-|14|TRBJ2-3|-|TRBV11-2
CASSLDTPWDTQYF
TGTGCCAGCAGCTTAGATACACCCTGGGATACGCAGTATTTT